This record looks at one T cell receptor beta chain sequence and its context. What it binds is unknown. The data stem from a study of tumor-infiltrating lymphocytes in localized non-small cell lung cancer. Study background: The cohort mixed smokers and never-smokers, several histologies, and some post-neoadjuvant-chemotherapy samples.

Trimming removed 5 bases from V and 1 base from J, with 14 bases in between. Germline CDR1 and CDR2: MRHNA and SNTAGT. The CDR3 extends over 15 amino acids. Notes on the study in general: Different pieces of the same tissue were used for each assay.

Sequencing used immunoSEQ multiplex PCR; TCRdb keeps in-frame clones, though not all of them. The sample records 5,500 to 7,500 clones, 70% to 80% being singletons. The origin of this receptor is a human donor with non-small cell lung cancer. Sequenced material: uninvolved lung tissue not adjacent to the tumor. The chain carries TRBV6-4 and TRBJ1-2; the D is unclear. The CDR3 sequence is CASSLAANLNYGYTF. In nucleotides, the CDR3 is TGTGCCAGCAGTTTGGCGGCTAACCTTAACTATGGCTACACCTTC.